Only a few counts were recorded for the clone carrying this T cell receptor beta chain. As yet, its antigen is unknown. This sample was included in a study of beta chain features in type 1 diabetes. Study-level background: The examined sorted cells totaled 107,917,701 across samples. Study-level findings and limits: TCRB CDR3s were moderately but significantly shorter in Type 1 diabetes patients in all four CD4+ subsets.

The authors reverse transcribed all of the isolated RNA, so sequencing captured expressed TCRB transcripts. Produced via immunoSEQ multiplex PCR; TCRdb's table is partial and in-frame only. The table shows 250,000 or so clones, with roughly 21% occurring only once. The CDR3 has 13 residues. In germline, CDR1 is SGHTA, CDR2 FQGNSA. Unmatched junction bases numbered 1, after V lost 3 bases and J lost 3 bases. This receptor was obtained from a woman in her forties with type 1 diabetes. The chain links TRBV7-2 to TRBJ1-2, with 7 nucleotides matching TRBD1. What was sequenced was naive CD4+ T cells from blood. CDR3 loop: CASSFGTDYGYTF. In DNA, the CDR3 is TGTGCCAGCAGCTTCGGGACAGACTATGGCTACACCTTC.